These 32 T cell receptor beta chains came from one sample sequenced in a study of blood T cell repertoires in COVID-19. Libraries were prepared by immunoSEQ multiplex PCR; TCRdb keeps only in-frame clonotypes and omits some of them. The sample yields approximately 260,000 clones, 88% seen once. Sequencing was carried out using PBMCs or T cells enriched from blood (not recorded which). The receptors originated from a woman aged 40 to 50 with acute COVID-19.

Only one count was recorded for this clone. V gene TRBV16 combines with J gene TRBJ1-2, with 9 bases fitting TRBD1. The CDR3 is 18 amino acids. The germline V gene has CDR1 KGHSY and CDR2 FQNENV. V lost 3 bases and J lost 0; bases outside the gene matches: 11. CDR3 coding DNA: TGTGCCAGCAGCCATATCCCATTCCGGACAGGGGCTAACTATGGCTACACCTTC. The encoded protein is CASSHIPFRTGANYGYTF.

The chain uses TRBV19 and TRBJ2-1; possible D gene TRBD2, 6 bases. V gave up 2 bases and J gave up 3 bases, with 14 bases separating them. Germline V gene lookup returns CDR1 LNHDA and CDR2 SQIVND (reference sequence). This CDR3 contains 16 residues. The CDR3 sequence: CASSILWREDYNEQFF. In nucleotides, the CDR3 is TGTGCCAGTAGTATATTGTGGCGGGAAGACTACAATGAGCAGTTCTTC.

The chain is built from TRBV7-8 and TRBJ1-4, with D possibly TRBD1 on 5 matching bases. The germline V and J ends were trimmed by 3 bases and 2 bases, with 13 bases remaining between them. The CDR3 loop spans 16 amino acids. Germline V gene lookup returns CDR1 SGHVS and CDR2 FQNEAQ. The CDR3 sequence: CASSFQQGVTNEKLFF. For the CDR3, the DNA is TGTGCCAGCAGCTTCCAACAAGGGGTCACTAATGAAAAACTGTTTTTT.

CDR3 amino acids: CASSPPGQGLAGANVLTF. In DNA form, the CDR3 reads TGTGCCAGCTCACCACCGGGACAGGGTTTGGCTGGGGCCAACGTCCTGACTTTC. This chain links TRBV18 with TRBJ2-6; 9 bases line up with TRBD1. J was trimmed by 2 bases and V by 0 bases; bases with no gene match: 5. Looked up from germline, CDR1 is KGHSH and CDR2 is LQKENI. This CDR3 region has 18 residues.

The chain employs TRBV9 and TRBJ1-6; TRBD1 is a possible D gene (5 bases). Germline-derived CDR1 and CDR2 are SGDLS and YYNGEE. V lost 0 bases and J lost 7, with 14 bases in between. CDR3 length: 16 amino acids. CDR3 sequence reads: CASSVGTPMGNSPLHF. CDR3 bases: TGTGCCAGCAGCGTAGGGACACCCATGGGGAATTCACCCCTCCACTTT.

The chain carries TRBV6-2 or TRBV6-3 and TRBJ2-3; D is possibly TRBD2 (6 bases). V lost 5 bases, J lost 0 bases, and 18 bases lay in between. The CDR3 spans 17 residues. Germline CDR1 reads MNHEY; CDR2 reads SVGEGT. CDR3 region: CASSPRGSADSTDTQYF. CDR3 nucleotide sequence: TGTGCCAGCAGTCCCCGGGGGAGCGCGGACAGCACAGATACGCAGTATTTT.

This chain uses TRBV6-5 with TRBJ2-7; 7 bases match TRBD1. In germline, CDR1 is MNHEY, CDR2 SVGAGI. Germline trimming cut 6 bases from V and 7 bases from J; bases unmatched to any gene: 15. The CDR3 spans 15 residues. CDR3 protein: CASSVSRTGTGEQYF. Here the CDR3 DNA reads TGTGCCAGCAGCGTTAGTCGGACAGGTACCGGGGAGCAGTACTTC.

The chain has TRBV24-1 and TRBJ2-5; TRBD2 matches 10 bases. The germline V gene encodes CDR1 KGHDR and CDR2 SFDVKD. This CDR3 is 12 amino acids long. V shed 10 bases, J shed 2 bases, and the junction held 0 bases outside the gene matches. The CDR3 DNA sequence: TGTGCCACTAGCGGGAGGCAAGAGACCCAGTACTTC. Translating it yields CATSGRQETQYF.

The CDR3 protein is CASSKERQGRNEQYF. CDR3 bases: TGTGCCAGCAGCAAAGAACGACAGGGGCGGAACGAGCAGTACTTC. The genes are TRBV21-1 and TRBJ2-7; the DNA was not used to check the table's D call, TRBD1. TRBV21-1 is classified as a pseudogene. This CDR3 has 15 residues.

This clone has a single count. CDR3 nucleotide sequence: TGTGCCAGCAGCTTAGCGGGGCAGTTCGCGTACTTC. It encodes CASSLAGQFAYF. The V gene is TRBV7-2, the J gene TRBJ2-5, with D possibly matching TRBD1 (5 bases). CDR1 and CDR2 (germline): SGHTA, FQGNSA. V was pared by 0 bases and J by 13 bases, with 12 bases between. The CDR3 runs to 12 residues.

The rearrangement uses TRBV10-3 and TRBJ2-3; TRBD2 is a possible D gene (5 bases). V was pared by 0 bases and J by 5 bases, with 15 bases between. CDR1 and CDR2 (germline): ENHRY, SYGVKD. CDR3 length: 16 amino acids. In DNA, the CDR3 is TGTGCCATCAGTGAGTCGAGGGCGGCGGCAGGAGATACGCAGTATTTT. Translation: CAISESRAAAGDTQYF.

The chain couples TRBV30 to TRBJ2-7, with TRBD1 as a possible D gene (6 bases). The V end lost 6 bases, the J end lost 1 base, and 7 bases lay between the germline ends. There are 11 residues in the CDR3. Germline CDR1 GTSNPN, CDR2 SVGIG (reference sequence). The CDR3 DNA reads as TGTGCCTGTACAGGGTCCTACGAGCAGTACTTC. Encoded protein: CACTGSYEQYF.

V and J are TRBV18 and TRBJ2-3, with 13 bases that match TRBD2. This CDR3 is built from 17 residues. Per germline, CDR1 KGHSH and CDR2 LQKENI. Trimming at V came to 3 bases and at J to 2 bases, leaving 5 bases not matched to a gene. Here the CDR3 reads CASSPPGTSGITDTQYF. CDR3 nucleotide sequence: TGTGCCAGCTCACCCCCCGGGACTAGCGGGATCACAGATACGCAGTATTTT.

The chain has TRBV10-3 and TRBJ2-2; the D is unclear. Germline values: CDR1 ENHRY, CDR2 SYGVKD. Trimming removed 6 bases at V and 5 bases at J, with 7 bases between. The CDR3 totals 12 residues. The CDR3, as DNA: TGTGCCATCAGCGTGGAGACCGGGGAGCTGTTTTTT. Translation: CAISVETGELFF.

The rearrangement links TRBV12-3 or TRBV12-4 to TRBJ1-1, with D tentatively TRBD1 (5 bases). The CDR3 has 13 residues. Trimming stripped 3 bases from V and 3 bases from J, with 8 bases between. In DNA form, the CDR3 reads TGTGCCAGCAGTTTGGCAGGGCACACTGAAGCTTTCTTT. It specifies CASSLAGHTEAFF.

The table lists this clone with a few counts. The CDR3 nucleotides read TGTGCCAGCACCCCCGGGACTAGCGGGAGTTCCACCGGGGAGCTGTTTTTT. It specifies CASTPGTSGSSTGELFF. This sequence joins TRBV21-1 and TRBJ2-2; TRBD2, the table's D call, was not compared with the DNA. TRBV21-1 is flagged as a pseudogene. This CDR3 comprises 17 residues.

This clone was picked up one time. The chain joins TRBV6-5 to TRBJ1-2; unclear D gene. Germline loops: CDR1 MNHEY, CDR2 SVGAGI. V lost 0 bases, J lost 8 bases, and 10 bases lay in between. This CDR3 spans 13 amino acids. The CDR3 reads CASSYSNEGGYTF. CDR3 DNA: TGTGCCAGCAGTTACTCGAATGAGGGAGGCTACACCTTC.

The rearrangement links TRBV21-1 to TRBJ1-2; the DNA was not compared with TRBD1, the D call given in the table. TRBV21-1 is marked as a pseudogene. The CDR3 covers 15 residues. CDR3 in DNA: TGTGCCAGCAGCAAAGTCAGGGCCAGGGGGCTAGGCTACACCTTC. Protein sequence: CASSKVRARGLGYTF.

This clone appeared a single time. The rearrangement uses TRBV21-1 and TRBJ1-2; the table's TRBD1 call for D was not verified on the DNA. TRBV21-1 is designated a pseudogene. The CDR3 has 14 residues. The CDR3 region has the DNA TGTGCCAGCAGGAGACAGGCCCCCCCGGATGGCTACACCTTC. As protein: CASRRQAPPDGYTF.

V and J are TRBV11-2 and TRBJ2-1, with TRBD1 as a possible D gene (8 bases). CDR3 length: 15 amino acids. Germline assignment: CDR1 SGHAT and CDR2 FQNNGV. V was clipped by 5 bases and J by 4 bases, with 15 bases between them. CDR3 amino acids: CASSPQGGAYNEQFF. DNA for the CDR3: TGTGCCAGCAGCCCACAGGGGGGGGCATACAATGAGCAGTTCTTC.

V gene TRBV28 combines with J gene TRBJ2-7; 9 bases line up with TRBD1. Germline-derived CDR1 and CDR2 are MDHEN and SYDVKM. This CDR3 comprises 15 residues. The junction had 9 bases not matched to a gene; V was cut back by 8 bases and J by 1 base. The CDR3, as DNA: TGTGCCAGCCGTTCCCCACAGGGGGCTTCCTACGAGCAGTACGTC. Protein: CASRSPQGASYEQYV.

Concerning this clone itself: The germline gene is not matched at one end of the junction; a read error may be the cause. The chain carries TRBV7-9 and TRBJ1-2; the match to TRBD1 covers 8 bases. CDR3 length equals 13 residues. Germline V gene data show CDR1 as SEHNR and CDR2 as FQNEAQ (reference sequence). In nucleotides, the CDR3 is TGTGCCAGTCGAAATGGGCAGGGGGCTATCGAAGCCTTC. Residues: CASRNGQGAIEAF.

The chain has TRBV27 and TRBJ1-2; 9 nucleotides agree with TRBD1. This CDR3 is 14 amino acids long. V trimming: 6 bases; J trimming: 7 bases; junction bases outside the gene matches: 9. In germline, CDR1 is MNHEY, CDR2 SMNVEV (reference sequence). The CDR3 region has the DNA TGTGCCAGCAGATCGGACAGGGGCGATCTTGGCTACACCTTC. It translates to CASRSDRGDLGYTF.

This chain links TRBV10-3 with TRBJ2-1, with D possibly TRBD1 on 6 matching bases. The CDR3 extends over 14 amino acids. The germline V gene has CDR1 ENHRY and CDR2 SYGVKD. With 2 bases removed from V and 15 bases from J, the gap between germline ends came to 20 bases. CDR3 bases: TGTGCCATCAGTGAGCCAATGATGACAGGAGAACCGTTCTTC. It translates to CAISEPMMTGEPFF.

V usage is TRBV6-1 and J usage is TRBJ2-3, with TRBD2 identical over 12 bases. Trimming removed 3 bases from V and 8 bases from J; junction bases left unmatched: 9. The germline gives CDR1 MNHNS, CDR2 SASEGT. The CDR3 is 16 amino acids. CDR3 coding DNA: TGTGCCAGCAGTGATGGGCTAGCGGGGGGGCAGGGTACGCAGTATTTT. Protein product: CASSDGLAGGQGTQYF.

The chain has TRBV7-8 and TRBJ2-1; 9 positions agree with TRBD2. Germline loops: CDR1 SGHVS, CDR2 FQNEAQ. The CDR3 consists of 16 residues. The junction had 11 bases not matched to a gene; V was cut back by 6 bases and J by 5 bases. As DNA, the CDR3 is TGTGCCAGCAGACCCAAAGGGACTAGCTTCCACAATGAGCAGTTCTTC. It encodes CASRPKGTSFHNEQFF.

The V gene is TRBV5-5, the J gene TRBJ2-7; D is uncertain. Germline V gene lookup returns CDR1 SGHKS and CDR2 YYEKEE (reference sequence). The CDR3 loop spans 12 amino acids. V lost 4 bases to trimming and J lost 6 bases, with 11 bases between them. The CDR3 DNA is TGTGCCAGCAGCCCAAACTCCCCCGAGCAGTACGTC. It encodes CASSPNSPEQYV.

The chain combines TRBV30 with TRBJ1-5, with a possible D match to TRBD1 (5 bases). The germline gives CDR1 GTSNPN, CDR2 SVGIG (reference sequence). The CDR3 is made up of 13 amino acids. Deletions cut 0 bases from V and 5 bases from J, with 8 bases between. CDR3 amino acids: CAWSVAGHQPQHF. The CDR3 DNA is TGTGCCTGGAGTGTGGCAGGGCATCAGCCCCAGCATTTT.

The genes are TRBV14 and TRBJ2-1, with 12 bases that match TRBD2. The length of the CDR3 is 16 residues. Trimming at V came to 2 bases and at J to 12 bases, leaving 11 bases not matched to a gene. Germline CDR1 reads SGHDN; CDR2 reads FVKESK. In DNA form, the CDR3 reads TGTGCCAGCAGCCAAACACAACTAGCGGGGGGAGATTGGCAGTTCTTC. Its protein is CASSQTQLAGGDWQFF.

J is TRBJ2-1 and V is TRBV19; D call uncertain. CDR1 is LNHDA, CDR2 SQIVND, per germline (reference sequence). V gave up 5 bases and J gave up 0 bases, with 17 bases separating them. This CDR3 has 17 amino acids. Here the CDR3 DNA reads TGTGCCAGTAGTGCAAATACCGGGTCGAGCTCCTACAATGAGCAGTTCTTC. Its translation: CASSANTGSSSYNEQFF.

V and J are TRBV10-2 and TRBJ1-2; TRBD1 agrees at 7 bases. The CDR3 runs to 13 residues. Germline V gene sequence: CDR1 WSHSY, CDR2 SAAADI. The ends lost 5 bases at V and 4 bases at J; junction bases unmatched: 4. The CDR3 DNA is TGCGCCAGCAGTTACAGGGGTTCCTATGGCTACACCTTC. It encodes CASSYRGSYGYTF.

The CDR3 region has the DNA TGCGCCAGCAGTCTCCGGGACTTAACCAATAACTATGGCTACACCTTC. Translating gives CASSLRDLTNNYGYTF. The gene calls are TRBV10-2 and TRBJ1-2; D may be TRBD1 (5 bases). The germline V and J ends were trimmed by 5 bases and 1 base, with 17 bases remaining between them. Per germline, CDR1 WSHSY and CDR2 SAAADI. The CDR3 consists of 16 residues.